The 24 T cell receptor beta chains presented below share a single source sample, sequenced in a study of T-cell memory formation after mild COVID-19. Using its own MiXCR run on the 5' RACE reads, TCRdb lists one record per CDR3 protein. The sample yields around 450,000 distinct CDR3 sequences, more than 20% seen once. The specimen was PBMCs or a T cell subset sorted from them (not recorded which). Receptors were obtained from an adult woman who had mild COVID-19 (a few samples of this study predate the infection). Cell type and time point are not known.

J is TRBJ1-2 and V is TRBV29-1; D unclear. Per germline, CDR1 SQVTM and CDR2 ANQGSEA. The CDR3 runs to 11 residues. The CDR3 DNA follows: TGCGGTCTTGGGGTTAGCTATGGCTACACCTTC. Translation: CGLGVSYGYTF.

This clonotype has more than one count but fewer than ten. The chain recombines TRBV20-1 with TRBJ2-6; a weak D match, TRBD2 (7 bases). Per germline, CDR1 DFQATT and CDR2 SNEGSKA (reference sequence). This CDR3 is 17 amino acids long. Trimming stripped 3 bases from V and 1 base from J, with 16 bases between. For the CDR3, the DNA is TGCAGTGCTAGGGCGGGGGCAGGGCCATCTGGGGCCAACGTCCTGACTTTC. Translated, it gives CSARAGAGPSGANVLTF.

This clonotype was observed a handful of times. The chain carries TRBV20-1 and TRBJ2-7; possibly TRBD2 for D (6 bases). Germline V lookup: CDR1 DFQATT, CDR2 SNEGSKA (reference sequence). The length of the CDR3 is 13 residues. With 3 bases removed from V and 2 bases from J, the gap between germline ends came to 11 bases. The chain's CDR3 is CSARRAGTYEQYF. The CDR3 region has the DNA TGCAGTGCTAGGCGAGCGGGTACCTACGAGCAGTACTTC.

The rearrangement joins TRBV24-1 to TRBJ2-7, with a tentative D call TRBD1 (6 bases). The V end was cut by 7 bases, the J end by 1 base, with 10 bases between. The CDR3 runs to 13 residues. CDR1 and CDR2 from the germline V gene are KGHDR and SFDVKD. CDR3: CATSSGQSYEQYF. The CDR3 coding sequence is TGTGCCACCAGCTCAGGACAGTCCTACGAGCAGTACTTC.

This clonotype was counted only a few times. The chain carries TRBV18 and TRBJ1-6, with no clear D. This CDR3 spans 15 amino acids. V lost 0 bases, J lost 6 bases, and 9 bases lay in between. The germline V gene has CDR1 KGHSH and CDR2 LQKENI. The CDR3 DNA follows: TGTGCCAGCTCACCACCGAAGGGAGTTAATTCACCCCTCCACTTT. It encodes CASSPPKGVNSPLHF.

The V call is TRBV2, the J call TRBJ2-3, with D maybe TRBD2 (6 bases). V was clipped by 5 bases and J by 4 bases, with 13 bases between them. Germline V gives CDR1 SNHLY, CDR2 FYNNEI. CDR3 length: 14 residues. The CDR3 sequence is CASSYSGGADTQYF. CDR3 DNA: TGTGCCAGCAGTTATAGCGGAGGGGCAGATACGCAGTATTTT.

This clonotype was seen more than once but under ten times. The chain has TRBV6-5 and TRBJ2-7, with D perhaps TRBD2 (6 bases). The CDR3 is made up of 14 amino acids. V was trimmed by 3 bases and J by 4 bases, leaving 13 bases between them. CDR1 MNHEY and CDR2 SVGAGI come from the germline V gene. The CDR3 loop reads CASSYRRREYEQYF. As DNA, the CDR3 is TGTGCCAGCAGTTATCGGAGACGGGAGTACGAGCAGTACTTC.

The chain is built from TRBV6-6 and TRBJ2-1; 7 bases fit TRBD1. Germline trimming cut 7 bases from V and 7 bases from J; bases unmatched to any gene: 13. The CDR3 covers 15 residues. Germline lookup yields CDR1 MNHNY and CDR2 SVGAGI (reference sequence). CDR3 amino acids: CASTKRDRGGNEQFF. For the CDR3, the DNA is TGTGCCAGCACCAAGAGGGACAGAGGTGGGAATGAGCAGTTCTTC.

There are a few counts of this clonotype. The J gene is TRBJ2-3, the V gene TRBV4-1, with TRBD2 identical over 9 bases. Germline V gives CDR1 MGHRA, CDR2 YSYEKL. This CDR3 has 16 amino acids. V gave up 2 bases and J gave up 4 bases; unmatched junction bases: 7. CDR3 DNA: TGCGCCAGCAGCCAATATAGCGGGAGTTTCGCAGATACGCAGTATTTT. It encodes CASSQYSGSFADTQYF.

This clonotype was counted only a few times. This rearrangement joins TRBV11-2 to TRBJ2-3, with 7 bases lining up with TRBD2. CDR1 and CDR2 (germline): SGHAT, FQNNGV. The CDR3 extends over 16 amino acids. J was trimmed by 2 bases and V by 4 bases; bases with no gene match: 9. The CDR3 DNA follows: TGTGCCAGCAGCTCCACTATTAGCGGGTACACAGATACGCAGTATTTT. Its protein is CASSSTISGYTDTQYF.

J is TRBJ2-2 and V is TRBV27, with a possible D match to TRBD1 (5 bases). The germline gives CDR1 MNHEY, CDR2 SMNVEV (reference sequence). Between the trimmed V and J ends, which lost 0 bases and 1 base, there was a span of 9 bases. This CDR3 has 16 residues. As DNA, the CDR3 is TGTGCCAGCAGTTTATCGGTGACAGTGAACACCGGGGAGCTGTTTTTT. Its protein is CASSLSVTVNTGELFF.

This chain uses TRBV7-3 with TRBJ2-1, with D hard to call. V shed 1 base and J shed 0 bases, with 7 bases lying between them. CDR3 length equals 15 residues. Germline values: CDR1 SGHTA, CDR2 FQGTGA. The CDR3 is CASSLNSGSYNEQFF. In DNA form, the CDR3 reads TGTGCCAGCAGCTTAAACTCGGGCTCCTACAATGAGCAGTTCTTC.

The gene calls are TRBV27 and TRBJ2-7; D unclear. The CDR3 contains 14 residues. CDR1 MNHEY and CDR2 SMNVEV come from the germline V gene (reference sequence). Trimming shortened V by 5 bases and J by 4 bases, and 15 bases separated the two germline ends. The CDR3 region is CASSPTWTVYEQYF. CDR3 bases: TGTGCCAGCAGTCCCACTTGGACGGTGTACGAGCAGTACTTC.

There are a few counts of this clonotype. The rearrangement links TRBV7-9 to TRBJ2-2; D unclear. CDR3 size: 12 residues. Between the trimmed V and J ends, which lost 5 bases and 4 bases, there was a span of 5 bases. Germline CDR1 is SEHNR and CDR2 is FQNEAQ (reference sequence). CDR3 protein: CASSKSTGELFF. The CDR3, as DNA: TGTGCCAGCAGCAAATCCACCGGGGAGCTGTTTTTT.

Only a few counts were recorded for this clonotype. The chain uses TRBV12-3 or TRBV12-4 and TRBJ2-1, with TRBD2 as a possible D gene (5 bases). The CDR3 covers 15 residues. V lost 2 bases to trimming and J lost 7 bases, with 15 bases between them. The CDR3 protein is CASSLRGPLENEQFF. CDR3 bases: TGTGCCAGCAGTTTAAGAGGGCCCCTTGAAAATGAGCAGTTCTTC.

This clonotype was seen more than once but under ten times. This sequence joins TRBV5-1 and TRBJ2-3, with a tentative D call TRBD1 (5 bases). V lost 4 bases to trimming and J lost 4 bases, with 16 bases between them. The germline V gene encodes CDR1 SGHRS and CDR2 YFSETQ. The CDR3 extends over 15 amino acids. CDR3 in amino acids: CASSPYDRVSDTQYF. CDR3 coding DNA: TGCGCCAGCAGCCCGTACGACAGAGTCTCAGATACGCAGTATTTT.

In this sample, this clonotype turned up a few times. J is TRBJ2-6 and V is TRBV19; D is ambiguous. Between the trimmed V and J ends, which lost 3 bases and 2 bases, there was a span of 8 bases. CDR1 is LNHDA, CDR2 SQIVND, per germline (reference sequence). The CDR3 has 15 residues. This CDR3 is CASSMGRTGANVLTF. The CDR3 DNA follows: TGTGCCAGTAGTATGGGTAGGACTGGGGCCAACGTCCTGACTTTC. Full variable domain (outside the CDR3, taken from reference TRBV19 and TRBJ2-6): DGGITQSPKYLFRKEGQNVTLSCEQNLNHDAMYWYRQDPGQGLRLIYYSQIVNDFQKGDIAEGYSVSREKKESFPLTVTSAQKNPTAFYLCASSMGRTGANVLTFGAGSRLTVL.

A few counts support this clonotype. This chain joins TRBV3-1 and TRBJ2-7; tentative D call: TRBD2 (5 bases). The V end lost 4 bases, the J end lost 6 bases, and 16 bases lay between the germline ends. In germline, CDR1 is LGHDT, CDR2 YNNKEL (reference sequence). The CDR3 extends over 14 amino acids. CDR3 sequence (DNA): TGTGCCAGCAGCCTGGGAGCACTAGGAGGCGAGCAGTACTTC. This encodes CASSLGALGGEQYF.

This chain links TRBV11-2 with TRBJ2-3, with D maybe TRBD2 (7 bases). The CDR3 totals 16 residues. V shed 1 base and J shed 1 base, with 12 bases lying between them. Per the germline V gene, CDR1 is SGHAT and CDR2 is FQNNGV. CDR3 residues: CASSLVRGAGTDTQYF. The CDR3, as DNA: TGTGCCAGCAGCTTAGTACGGGGGGCTGGCACAGATACGCAGTATTTT. Full variable domain (missing parts from reference TRBV11-2 and TRBJ2-3): EAGVAQSPRYKIIEKRQSVAFWCNPISGHATLYWYQQILGQGPKLLIQFQNNGVVDDSQLPKDRFSAERLKGVDSTLKIQPAKLEDSAVYLCASSLVRGAGTDTQYFGPGTRLTVL.

This clonotype was seen more than once but under ten times. This chain joins TRBV3-1 and TRBJ1-3; 9 positions agree with TRBD1. Germline CDR1 reads LGHDT; CDR2 reads YNNKEL (reference sequence). CDR3 size: 17 residues. Losses at the gene ends were 4 bases for V and 0 bases for J; bases not matched to a gene: 7. The DNA of the CDR3 is TGTGCCAGCAGCCCAGCGACAGGGGGAGTCTCTGGAAACACCATATATTTT. Residues: CASSPATGGVSGNTIYF.

This clonotype was counted only a few times. V gene TRBV5-1 combines with J gene TRBJ1-2; 9 bases map to TRBD1. The CDR3 is made up of 14 amino acids. The germline V gene encodes CDR1 SGHRS and CDR2 YFSETQ. With V trimmed by 3 bases and J by 7 bases, 7 bases remained unmatched. CDR3 protein: CASSSQGASSGYTF. The DNA of the CDR3 is TGCGCCAGCAGCTCACAGGGGGCATCATCTGGCTACACCTTC.

The table lists this clonotype with a count of one. The chain combines TRBV18 with TRBJ1-4; 7 bases fit TRBD1. J was trimmed by 7 bases and V by 6 bases; bases with no gene match: 14. This CDR3 contains 16 residues. The germline V gene has CDR1 KGHSH and CDR2 LQKENI. CDR3 coding DNA: TGTGCCAGCTCCCGACCCCCTCGACAGGGTATTGAAAAACTGTTTTTT. It yields the protein CASSRPPRQGIEKLFF.

DNA of the CDR3: TGCAGTGCTGCCGACAGGGTGGTCCACGAGCAGTACTTC. This encodes CSAADRVVHEQYF. The V and J genes are TRBV20-1 and TRBJ2-7; TRBD1 agrees at 7 bases. Trimming cost V 5 bases and J 5 bases; bases outside gene matches: 9. The germline V gene has CDR1 DFQATT and CDR2 SNEGSKA (reference sequence). CDR3 length: 13 amino acids.

This clonotype has only a few counts. The rearrangement links TRBV24-1 to TRBJ1-1; D is possibly TRBD1 (6 bases). Germline values: CDR1 KGHDR, CDR2 SFDVKD. With 7 bases removed from V and 5 bases from J, the gap between germline ends came to 22 bases. This CDR3 is built from 16 residues. CDR3 region: CATRPPQGRIRTEAFF. The CDR3, as DNA: TGTGCCACCAGGCCCCCACAGGGACGTATTAGGACTGAAGCTTTCTTT.